A selection of T cell receptor beta chains follows, all from one sample in a study of control samples from healthy donors and cancer patients. Data came from immunoSEQ multiplex PCR; TCRdb stores just in-frame clones and leaves some out. The sample gives about 61,000 clones, around 89% of which show up once; roughly 5.6% is in the top ten. The sequencing input was PBMCs. Receptor source: a man aged 55 to 70 with colorectal cancer. The CDR3 runs from the conserved cysteine through the conserved F or W.

V gene	J gene	CDR3 protein
TRBV3-1/TRBV3-2	TRBJ2-4	CASSQAGTSGGWDIQYF
TRBV29-1	TRBJ2-3	CSVVPWGSGADTQYF
TRBV25-1	TRBJ2-6	CASSVQGSRISGANVLTF
TRBV10-3	TRBJ2-7	CATGGGDEQYF
TRBV2	TRBJ2-2	CASKQDIVTTGELFF
TRBV1	TRBJ2-1	CTSSQDFGGTSPNAFYNEQFF
TRBV14	TRBJ2-2	CASSSQLTGELFF
TRBV11-2	TRBJ2-1	CASSLWSHYNEQFF
TRBV11-1	TRBJ2-2	CAVGNRVVGELFF
TRBV7-2	TRBJ2-1	CASSLRLGNEQFF
TRBV15	TRBJ2-7	CATSRGGRGYEQYF
TRBV2	TRBJ2-1	CASSFGLASNEQFF